The subject of this entry is one T cell receptor (beta chain). The data belong to a study of regulatory T cells in long-lasting Graves disease. Arm-PCR with iRepertoire HTBI primers amplified the CDR3 regions for these TCR beta libraries. TCRdb re-derived calls from the multiplex PCR reads in MiXCR, one entry per CDR3 protein. The sample has about 420,000 distinct CDR3 sequences; about a sixth are singletons. V was pared by 4 bases and J by 3 bases, with 12 bases between. From germline, CDR1 is MNHNS and CDR2 SASEGT. There are 14 residues in the CDR3. Regarding time point: newly diagnosed GD, antithyroid drugs for less than 3 months. PBMC-extracted RNA yielded the TCR library. American Thyroid Association guidelines defined how Graves' disease was diagnosed. This same sample was also part of a study on T cells in Graves' hyperthyroidism and ophthalmopathy. This second report adds: Pregnant or lactating patients were excluded, as were those with uncontrolled infection or other autoimmune disease.

The sequences come from peripheral blood mononuclear cells (PBMCs), collected at new diagnosis, from a patient treated with antithyroid drugs. This chain links TRBV6-1 with TRBJ1-1; D might be TRBD1 (5 bases). This TCR came from a woman aged 18-29 years with Graves disease. The CDR3 region has the DNA TGTGCCAGCAGTGTTGGTCCGGGGGACACTGAAGCTTTCTTT. It yields the protein CASSVGPGDTEAFF.